The entry below gives a single T cell receptor (beta chain) sequence along with its context. The antigen is undetermined. This specimen belongs to a study of tissue T cells after allogeneic stem cell transplantation. Whole-study findings and limits: Blood and spleen captured only part of the tissue TCR repertoire. Motif-based clustering found tissue-specific repertoire signatures shared across patients, though few clones were shared.

This CDR3 has 13 residues. The V end was cut by 0 bases, the J end by 4 bases, with 8 bases between. From germline, CDR1 is SGHKS and CDR2 YYEKEE (reference sequence). GI sites, liver, skin and spleen were taken after median 9.75 post-mortem hours. TCRbeta CDR3 was sequenced at survey depth with template counts. This table comes from immunoSEQ multiplex PCR, and its TCRdb copy is limited to in-frame clones, with some not included. The repertoire includes 20,000 to 25,000 clones, more than 60% of them detected once, and 7.7% sits in the top ten. The clonotype comes from a female donor of 60 years or more with lung cancer. This specimen consisted of tissue from the ileum, obtained at autopsy. The rearrangement uses TRBV5-5 and TRBJ2-7; D gene uncertain. The chain's CDR3 is CASSLAFGYEQYF. CDR3 DNA: TGTGCCAGCAGCTTGGCTTTTGGTTACGAGCAGTACTTC.